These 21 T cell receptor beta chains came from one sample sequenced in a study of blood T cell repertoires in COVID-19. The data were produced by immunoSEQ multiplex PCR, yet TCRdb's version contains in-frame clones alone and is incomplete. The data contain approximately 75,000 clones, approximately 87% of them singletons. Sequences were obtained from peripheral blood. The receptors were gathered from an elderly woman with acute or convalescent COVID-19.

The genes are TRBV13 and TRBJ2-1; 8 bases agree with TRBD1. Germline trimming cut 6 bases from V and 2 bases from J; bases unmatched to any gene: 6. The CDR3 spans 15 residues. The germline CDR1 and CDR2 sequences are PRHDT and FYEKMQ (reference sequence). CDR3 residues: CASSMTGAPYNEQFF. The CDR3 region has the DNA TGTGCCAGCAGTATGACAGGGGCGCCCTACAATGAGCAGTTCTTC.

The CDR3 reads CASSQGGGSSYEQYF. Here the CDR3 DNA reads TGTGCCAGCAGCCAAGGGGGGGGATCATCCTACGAGCAGTACTTC. The chain is built from TRBV3-1 (or the pseudogene TRBV3-2) and TRBJ2-7, with 7 bases matching TRBD2. V was clipped by 1 base and J by 1 base; unmatched bases: 4. Germline loops: CDR1 LGHDT, CDR2 YNNKEL (reference sequence). The CDR3 has 15 amino acids.

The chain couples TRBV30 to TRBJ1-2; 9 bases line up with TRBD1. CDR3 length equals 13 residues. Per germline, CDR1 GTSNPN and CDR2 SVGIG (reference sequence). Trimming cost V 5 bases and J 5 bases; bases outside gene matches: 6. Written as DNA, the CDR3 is TGTGCCTGGTTTGACAGGGGGTCGTATGGCTACACCTTC. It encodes CAWFDRGSYGYTF.

The CDR3 loop is CASSAGQNEKLFF. CDR3 coding DNA: TGTGCCAGCTCGGCAGGGCAGAATGAAAAACTGTTTTTT. The chain uses TRBV18 and TRBJ1-4, with D tentatively TRBD1 (5 bases). V dropped 6 bases and J dropped 5 bases, with 10 bases sitting between them. CDR3 length: 13 amino acids. Per germline, CDR1 KGHSH and CDR2 LQKENI.

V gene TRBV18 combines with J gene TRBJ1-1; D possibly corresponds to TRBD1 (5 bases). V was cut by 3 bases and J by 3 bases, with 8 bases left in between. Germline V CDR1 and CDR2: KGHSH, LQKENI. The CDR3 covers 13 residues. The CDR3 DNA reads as TGTGCCAGCTCACCCTCGACAGACACTGAAGCTTTCTTT. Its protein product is CASSPSTDTEAFF.

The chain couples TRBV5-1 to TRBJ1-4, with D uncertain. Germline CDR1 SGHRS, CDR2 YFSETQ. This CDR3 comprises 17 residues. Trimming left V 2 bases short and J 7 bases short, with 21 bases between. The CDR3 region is CASSFSRTDPSGEKLFF. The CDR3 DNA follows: TGCGCCAGCAGCTTCTCTCGGACCGACCCAAGCGGTGAAAAACTGTTTTTT.

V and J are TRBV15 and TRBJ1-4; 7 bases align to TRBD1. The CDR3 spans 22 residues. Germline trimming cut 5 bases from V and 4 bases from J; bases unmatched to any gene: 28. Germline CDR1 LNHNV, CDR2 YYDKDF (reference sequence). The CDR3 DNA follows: TGTGCCACCAGCGCGCTCGCAAACCCCACCAACCGGGACAGCCAACTTAATGAAAAACTGTTTTTT. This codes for CATSALANPTNRDSQLNEKLFF.

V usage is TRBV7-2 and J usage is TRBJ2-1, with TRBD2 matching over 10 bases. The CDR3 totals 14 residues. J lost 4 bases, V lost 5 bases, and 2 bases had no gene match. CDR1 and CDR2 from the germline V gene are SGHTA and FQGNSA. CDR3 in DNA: TGTGCCAGCAGCCGGACTAGCGGTTACAATGAGCAGTTCTTC. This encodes CASSRTSGYNEQFF.

The CDR3 region is CASSQPRLAGGGQETQYF. The DNA of the CDR3 is TGTGCCAGCAGCCAACCCAGACTAGCGGGAGGGGGGCAAGAGACCCAGTACTTC. V is TRBV3-1 (or the pseudogene TRBV3-2) and J is TRBJ2-5, with TRBD2 identical over 14 bases. The germline CDR1 and CDR2 sequences are LGHDT and YNNKEL (reference sequence). This CDR3 has 18 amino acids. V shed 2 bases, J shed 2 bases, and the junction held 7 bases outside the gene matches.

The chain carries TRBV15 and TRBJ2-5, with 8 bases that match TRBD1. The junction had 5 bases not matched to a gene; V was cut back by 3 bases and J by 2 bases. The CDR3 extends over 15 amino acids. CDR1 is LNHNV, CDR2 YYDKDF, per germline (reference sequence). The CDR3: CATSREQGVQETQYF. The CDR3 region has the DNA TGTGCCACCAGCAGGGAACAGGGGGTTCAAGAGACCCAGTACTTC.

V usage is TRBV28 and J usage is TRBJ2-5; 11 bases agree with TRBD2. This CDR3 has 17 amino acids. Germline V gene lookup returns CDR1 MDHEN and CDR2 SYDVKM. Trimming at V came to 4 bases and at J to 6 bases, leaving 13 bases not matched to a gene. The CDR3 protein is CASSSPQLAGVEKTQYF. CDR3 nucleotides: TGTGCCAGCAGTTCCCCCCAACTAGCGGGAGTGGAAAAGACCCAGTACTTC.

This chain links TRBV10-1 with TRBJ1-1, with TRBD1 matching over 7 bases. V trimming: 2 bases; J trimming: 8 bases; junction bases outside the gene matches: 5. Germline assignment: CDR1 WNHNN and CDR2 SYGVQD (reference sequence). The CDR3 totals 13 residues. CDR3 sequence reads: CASSETRDREAFF. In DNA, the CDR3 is TGCGCCAGCAGTGAGACTCGGGACAGAGAAGCTTTCTTT.

The CDR3: CASSQEWVGQEKLFF. The DNA for the CDR3 is TGCGCCAGCAGCCAAGAATGGGTTGGACAGGAAAAACTGTTTTTT. The chain carries TRBV4-1 and TRBJ1-4; maybe TRBD1 (6 bases). The CDR3 is made up of 15 amino acids. The germline gives CDR1 MGHRA, CDR2 YSYEKL. Trimming shortened V by 0 bases and J by 8 bases, and 13 bases separated the two germline ends.

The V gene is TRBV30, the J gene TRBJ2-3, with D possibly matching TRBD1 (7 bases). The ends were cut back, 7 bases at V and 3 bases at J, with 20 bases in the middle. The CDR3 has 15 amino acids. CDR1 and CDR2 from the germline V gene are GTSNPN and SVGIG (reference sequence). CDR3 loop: CAFNRGGGRTDTQYF. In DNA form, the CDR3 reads TGTGCCTTTAACAGGGGTGGAGGGCGAACAGATACGCAGTATTTT. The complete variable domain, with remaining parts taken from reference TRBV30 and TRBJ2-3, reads SQTIHQWPATLVQPVGSPLSLECTVEGTSNPNLYWYRQAAGRGLQLLFYSVGIGQISSEVPQNLSASRPQDRQFILSSKKLLLSDSGFYLCAFNRGGGRTDTQYFGPGTRLTVL.

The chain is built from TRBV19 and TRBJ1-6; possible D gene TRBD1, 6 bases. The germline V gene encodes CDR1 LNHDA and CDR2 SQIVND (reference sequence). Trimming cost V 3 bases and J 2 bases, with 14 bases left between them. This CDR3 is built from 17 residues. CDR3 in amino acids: CASSIPQGKTYNSPLHF. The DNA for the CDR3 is TGTGCCAGTAGTATCCCCCAGGGGAAAACCTATAATTCACCCCTCCACTTT.

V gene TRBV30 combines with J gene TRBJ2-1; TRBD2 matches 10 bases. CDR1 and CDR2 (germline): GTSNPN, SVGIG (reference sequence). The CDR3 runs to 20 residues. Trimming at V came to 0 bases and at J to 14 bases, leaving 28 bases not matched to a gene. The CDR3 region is CAWSVRYERWRLAGDSGEFF. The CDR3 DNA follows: TGTGCCTGGAGTGTACGGTATGAACGTTGGCGTCTAGCGGGAGATAGCGGGGAGTTCTTC. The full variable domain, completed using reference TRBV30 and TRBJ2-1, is SQTIHQWPATLVQPVGSPLSLECTVEGTSNPNLYWYRQAAGRGLQLLFYSVGIGQISSEVPQNLSASRPQDRQFILSSKKLLLSDSGFYLCAWSVRYERWRLAGDSGEFFGPGTRLTVL.

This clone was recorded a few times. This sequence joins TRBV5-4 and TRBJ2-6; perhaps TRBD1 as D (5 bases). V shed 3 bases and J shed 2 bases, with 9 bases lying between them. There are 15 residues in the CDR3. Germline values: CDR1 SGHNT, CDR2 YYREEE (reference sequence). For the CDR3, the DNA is TGTGCCAGCAGCTGGGGCGTTCCTGGGGCCAACGTCCTGACTTTC. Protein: CASSWGVPGANVLTF.

CDR3 in DNA: TGCGCCAGCAGCCCCGGACAGGCTACTAACTATGGCTACACCTTC. Translation: CASSPGQATNYGYTF. V usage is TRBV5-1 and J usage is TRBJ1-2; 7 bases line up with TRBD1. CDR3 length: 15 amino acids. V was pared by 4 bases and J by 0 bases, with 6 bases of the junction left unmatched. CDR1 is SGHRS, CDR2 YFSETQ, per germline.

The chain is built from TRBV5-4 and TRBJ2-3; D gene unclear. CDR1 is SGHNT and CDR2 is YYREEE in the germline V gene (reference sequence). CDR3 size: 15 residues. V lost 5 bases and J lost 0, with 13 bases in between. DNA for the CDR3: TGTGCCAGCAGACCGACACGCACTAGCACAGATACGCAGTATTTT. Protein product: CASRPTRTSTDTQYF.

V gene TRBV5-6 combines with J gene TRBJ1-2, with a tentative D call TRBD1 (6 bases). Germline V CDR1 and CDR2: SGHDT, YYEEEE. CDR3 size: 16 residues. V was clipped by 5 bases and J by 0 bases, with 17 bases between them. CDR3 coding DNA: TGTGCCAGCAGTCTGGGGGGGCAAGGACCTAACTATGGCTACACCTTC. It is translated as CASSLGGQGPNYGYTF.

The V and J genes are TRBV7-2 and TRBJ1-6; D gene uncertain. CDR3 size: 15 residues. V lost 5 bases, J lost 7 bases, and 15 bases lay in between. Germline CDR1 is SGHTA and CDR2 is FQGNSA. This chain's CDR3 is CASSGTLGQNSPLHF. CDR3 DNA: TGTGCCAGCAGCGGAACTCTGGGCCAGAATTCACCCCTCCACTTT. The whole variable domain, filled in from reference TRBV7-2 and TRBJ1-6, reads GAGVSQSPSNKVTEKGKDVELRCDPISGHTALYWYRQSLGQGLEFLIYFQGNSAPDKSGLPSDRFSAERTGGSVSTLTIQRTQQEDSAVYLCASSGTLGQNSPLHFGNGTRLTVT.